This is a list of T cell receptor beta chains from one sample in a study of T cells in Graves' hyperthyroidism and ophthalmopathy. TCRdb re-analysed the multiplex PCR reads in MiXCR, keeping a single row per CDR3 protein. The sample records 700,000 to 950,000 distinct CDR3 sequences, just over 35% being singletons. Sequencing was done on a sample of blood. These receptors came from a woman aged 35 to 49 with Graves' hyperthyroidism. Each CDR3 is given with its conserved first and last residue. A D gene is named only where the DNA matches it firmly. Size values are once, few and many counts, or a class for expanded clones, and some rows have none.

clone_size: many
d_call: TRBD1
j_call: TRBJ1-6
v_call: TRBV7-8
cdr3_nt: TGTGCCAGCAGCTCCGACAGGGTCGATTCACCCCTCCACTTT
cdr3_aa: CASSSDRVDSPLHF

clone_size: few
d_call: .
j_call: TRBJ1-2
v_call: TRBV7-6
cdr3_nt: TGTGCCAGCAGTCCTTCGGACGGTATTTATGGCTACACCTTC
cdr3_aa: CASSPSDGIYGYTF

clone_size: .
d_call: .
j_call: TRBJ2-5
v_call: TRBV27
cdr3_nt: TGTGCCAGCAGTTTATCGATCTTGGGGGAGACCCAGTACTTC
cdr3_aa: CASSLSILGETQYF

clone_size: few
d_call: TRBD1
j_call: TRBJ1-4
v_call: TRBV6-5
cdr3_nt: TGTGCCAGCAGTTCCGGGGACAGGGCGAAGTCAACTAATGAAAAACTGTTTTTT
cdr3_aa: CASSSGDRAKSTNEKLFF

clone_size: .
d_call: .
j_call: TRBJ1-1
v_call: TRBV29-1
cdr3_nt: TGCAGCCAAGGGCGTCCGTTGAACACTGAAGCTTTCTTT
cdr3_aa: CSQGRPLNTEAFF

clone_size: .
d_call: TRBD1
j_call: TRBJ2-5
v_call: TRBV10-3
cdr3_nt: TGTGCCATCAACCCGACAGGGGTCGATCAGCCCCAGTACTTC
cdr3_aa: CAINPTGVDQPQYF

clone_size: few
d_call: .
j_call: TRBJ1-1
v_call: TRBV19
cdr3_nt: TGTGCCAGTAGTATAGCCGTCGGGGTCACTGAAGCTTTCTTT
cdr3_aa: CASSIAVGVTEAFF

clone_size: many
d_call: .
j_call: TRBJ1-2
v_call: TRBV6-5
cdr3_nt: TGTGCCAGCAGTTACGAGGGGGGGTCCTATGGCTACACCTTC
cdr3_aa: CASSYEGGSYGYTF

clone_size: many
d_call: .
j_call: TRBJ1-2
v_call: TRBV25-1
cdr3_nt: TGTGCCAGCAGTGAATCTGCTCTTAGACACGATTATGGCTACACCTTC
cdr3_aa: CASSESALRHDYGYTF

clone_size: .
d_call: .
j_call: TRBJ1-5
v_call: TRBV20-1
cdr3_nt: TGCAGTGCTAGAGGAGGCTGGAATCAGCCCCAGCATTTT
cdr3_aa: CSARGGWNQPQHF

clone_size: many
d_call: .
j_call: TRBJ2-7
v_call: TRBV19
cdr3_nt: TGTGCCAGTAGTATAGTGGGGTCGGCCGAGCAGTACTTC
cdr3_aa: CASSIVGSAEQYF

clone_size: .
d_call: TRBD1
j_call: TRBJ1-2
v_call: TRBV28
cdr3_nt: TGTGCCAGCAGTTCAGGACAGGAGAAAGCCTATGGCTACACCTTC
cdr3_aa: CASSSGQEKAYGYTF

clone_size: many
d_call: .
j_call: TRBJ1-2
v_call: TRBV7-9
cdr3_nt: TGTGCCAGCAGCTTAGGTTGGCGAGGCTACACCTTC
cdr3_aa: CASSLGWRGYTF

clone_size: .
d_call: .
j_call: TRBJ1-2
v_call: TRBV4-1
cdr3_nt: TGCGCCAGCAGCCAAGAGGGTAGGGGGAGGTTATCTAACTATGGCTACACCTTC
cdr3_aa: CASSQEGRGRLSNYGYTF

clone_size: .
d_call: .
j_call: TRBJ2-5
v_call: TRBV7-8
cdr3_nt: TGTGCCAGCAGCTTAGCGATATACCGGGACAGCGGGCGAGAGACCCAGTACTTC
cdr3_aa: CASSLAIYRDSGRETQYF

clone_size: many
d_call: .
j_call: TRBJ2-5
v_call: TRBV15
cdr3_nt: TGTGCCACCAGCAGAGGACTGGAAGATACCCAGTACTTC
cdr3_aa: CATSRGLEDTQYF

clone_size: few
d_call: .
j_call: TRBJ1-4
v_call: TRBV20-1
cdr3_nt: TGCAGTGCTAGAGATCCTTTGGGGGCTACTAATGAAAAACTGTTTTTT
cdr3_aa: CSARDPLGATNEKLFF

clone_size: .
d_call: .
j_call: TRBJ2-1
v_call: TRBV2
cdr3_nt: TGTGCCAGCAGTAGAGGGGGTGGGGGAAGCTACAATGAGCAGTTCTTC
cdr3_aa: CASSRGGGGSYNEQFF

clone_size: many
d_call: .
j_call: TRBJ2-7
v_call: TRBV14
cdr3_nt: TGTGCCAGCAGCCAGAGGGTAGGCTACGAGCAGTACTTC
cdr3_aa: CASSQRVGYEQYF

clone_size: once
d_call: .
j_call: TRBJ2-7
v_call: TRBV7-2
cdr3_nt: TGTGCCAGCAGCTGGGGGGGGGCGGGAGTAAATGAGCAGTACTTC
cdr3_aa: CASSWGGAGVNEQYF

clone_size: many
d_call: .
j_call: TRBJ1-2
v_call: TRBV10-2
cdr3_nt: TGCGCCAGCAGTGAGGGGGGCATTAATGGCTACACCTTC
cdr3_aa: CASSEGGINGYTF

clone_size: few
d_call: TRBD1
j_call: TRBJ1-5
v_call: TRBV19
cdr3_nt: TGTGCCACCTCGACAGGGGGCTATAGCAATCAGCCCCAGCATTTT
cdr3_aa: CATSTGGYSNQPQHF

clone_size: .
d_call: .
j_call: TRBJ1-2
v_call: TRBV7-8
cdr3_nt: TGTGCCAGCAGCTTACGACTTGGGGATCAAAGTAGCACCTTC
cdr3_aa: CASSLRLGDQSSTF

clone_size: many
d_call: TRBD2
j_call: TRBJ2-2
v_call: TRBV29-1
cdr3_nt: TGCAGCGCTAGACCGGGGACTAGCGATAGCGGGGAGCTGTTTTTT
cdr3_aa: CSARPGTSDSGELFF

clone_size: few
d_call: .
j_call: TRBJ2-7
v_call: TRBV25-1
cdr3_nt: TGTGCCAGCAGTGAGCCCCTTGACAGCTCCTACGAGCAGTACTTC
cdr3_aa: CASSEPLDSSYEQYF

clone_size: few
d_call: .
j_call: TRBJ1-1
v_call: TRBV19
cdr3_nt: TGTGCCAGTAGGGAGAAGAGGGCGGGAAACACTGAAGCTTTCTTT
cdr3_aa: CASREKRAGNTEAFF

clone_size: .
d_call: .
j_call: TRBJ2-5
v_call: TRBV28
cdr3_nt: TGTGCCAGCACCTTGGGGGGTCAGAAGACCCAGTACTTC
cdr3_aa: CASTLGGQKTQYF

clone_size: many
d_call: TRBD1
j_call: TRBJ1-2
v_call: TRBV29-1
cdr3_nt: TGCAGCGGTGACAGGGACAGTAGTGGCTACACCTTC
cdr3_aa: CSGDRDSSGYTF

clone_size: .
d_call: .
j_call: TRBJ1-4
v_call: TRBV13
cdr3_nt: TGTGCCAGCAGCTTCGCCTGGGGGGGGGGCCGTGAAAAACTGTTTTTT
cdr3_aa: CASSFAWGGGREKLFF

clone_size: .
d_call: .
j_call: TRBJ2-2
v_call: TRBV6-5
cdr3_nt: TGTGCCAGCAGTTACTCGGCGACCACCGGGGAGCTGGTTTTT
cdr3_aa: CASSYSATTGELVF

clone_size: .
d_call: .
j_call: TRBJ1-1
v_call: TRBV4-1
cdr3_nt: TGCGCCAGCAGCCAAGTGGCAGGGATTGACACTGAAGCTTTCTTT
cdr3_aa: CASSQVAGIDTEAFF

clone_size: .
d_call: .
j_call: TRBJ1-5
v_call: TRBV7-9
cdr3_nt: TGTGCCAGCAGCCGACGACCAGGGGCAGGCAATCAGCCCCAGCATTTT
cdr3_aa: CASSRRPGAGNQPQHF

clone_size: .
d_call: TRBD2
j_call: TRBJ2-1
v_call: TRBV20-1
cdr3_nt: TGCAGTGCTAGTGGGGGACTAGCGGGAGGTTACAATGAGCAGTTCTTC
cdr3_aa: CSASGGLAGGYNEQFF

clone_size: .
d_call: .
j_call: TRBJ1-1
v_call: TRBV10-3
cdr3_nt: TGTGCCATCAGTGGAGGGGACATATGGAACACTGAAGCTTTCTTT
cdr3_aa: CAISGGDIWNTEAFF

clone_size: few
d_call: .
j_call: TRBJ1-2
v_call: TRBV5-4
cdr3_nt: TGTGCCAGCAGCTTTTCGGGGGAAGATGGCTACACCTTC
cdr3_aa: CASSFSGEDGYTF

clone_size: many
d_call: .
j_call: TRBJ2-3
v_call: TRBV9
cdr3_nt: TGTGCCAGCAGCTACACAGATACGCAGTATTTT
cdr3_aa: CASSYTDTQYF

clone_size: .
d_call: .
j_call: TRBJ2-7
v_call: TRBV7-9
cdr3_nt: TGTGCCAGCAACCGGGCCCCCGGCGAGCAGTACTTC
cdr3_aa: CASNRAPGEQYF

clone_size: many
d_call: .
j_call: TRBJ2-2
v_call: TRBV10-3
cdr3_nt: TGTGCCATCGAAAGTCGGAGAAGACTAGCCGGGGAGCTGTTTTTT
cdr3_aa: CAIESRRRLAGELFF

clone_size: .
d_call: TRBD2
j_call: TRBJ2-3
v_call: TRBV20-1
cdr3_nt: TGCAGTGCTAGTATTCGAGCGGGGGGCCCCACAGATACGCAGTATTTT
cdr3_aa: CSASIRAGGPTDTQYF

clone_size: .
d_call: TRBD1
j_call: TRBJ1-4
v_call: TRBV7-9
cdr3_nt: TGTGCCAGCAGTCTAGCGCCGGGACAGGGGGGCGAAAAACTGTTTTTT
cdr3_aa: CASSLAPGQGGEKLFF

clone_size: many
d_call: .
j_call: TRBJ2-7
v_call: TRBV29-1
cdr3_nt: TGCAGCGTTGAAACTCTAGGGTACGAGCAGTACTTC
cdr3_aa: CSVETLGYEQYF

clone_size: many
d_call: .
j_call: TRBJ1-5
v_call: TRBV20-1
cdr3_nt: TGCAGTGCTAGGCGGACCGCGAATAGCAATCAGCCCCAGCATTTT
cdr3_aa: CSARRTANSNQPQHF

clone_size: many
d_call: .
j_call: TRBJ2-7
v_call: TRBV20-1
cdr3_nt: TGCAGTGCTAGAGATCCCGGGAATAGCTACGAGCAGTACTTC
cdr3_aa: CSARDPGNSYEQYF

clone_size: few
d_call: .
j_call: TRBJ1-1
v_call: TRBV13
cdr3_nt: TGTGCCAGCAGCCCTCAGGTTCTCGGCACTGAAGCTTTCTTT
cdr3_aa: CASSPQVLGTEAFF

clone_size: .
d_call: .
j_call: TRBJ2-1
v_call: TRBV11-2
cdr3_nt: TGTGCCAGCAGCTTAGTGGTGGGATCCTACAATGAGCAGTTCTTC
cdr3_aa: CASSLVVGSYNEQFF

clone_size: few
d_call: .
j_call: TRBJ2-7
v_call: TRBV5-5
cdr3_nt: TGTGCCAGCAACTACAGGACGGTGAGCTCCTACGAGCAGTACTTC
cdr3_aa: CASNYRTVSSYEQYF

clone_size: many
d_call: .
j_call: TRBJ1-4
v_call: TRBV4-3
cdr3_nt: TGCGCCAGCAGCCAAGGAACAGCAACTAATGAAAAACTGTTTTTT
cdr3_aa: CASSQGTATNEKLFF